These T cell receptor beta chains were read from a single sample in a study of spatial heterogeneity in lung cancer. TCRdb fed the 5' RACE reads into MiXCR, producing one record per CDR3 protein. The profile shows about 100,000 distinct CDR3 sequences, approximately 4% of them singletons. Sequences were derived from lung tumor tissue, sampled at surgery. Receptors were obtained from a male donor with early-stage non-small cell lung cancer. The CDR3 runs from the conserved cysteine through the conserved F or W. D genes are given only for firm matches. Some rows have no size entry. The others give once, few or many, or a class for an expanded clone.

j_call: TRBJ2-3; v_call: TRBV7-9; d_call: NA; clone_size: many; cdr3_nt: TGTGCCAGCAGCTTAGAGAGGGTTGCGCAGTATTTT; cdr3_aa: CASSLERVAQYF
j_call: TRBJ2-1; v_call: TRBV11-2; d_call: TRBD2; clone_size: many; cdr3_nt: TGTGCCAGCAGATTTAGCGGGAGGGTCAACAATGAGCAGTTCTTC; cdr3_aa: CASRFSGRVNNEQFF
j_call: TRBJ2-2; v_call: TRBV3-1; d_call: NA; clone_size: many; cdr3_nt: TGTGCCAGCAGCCTTACGACAGTCACCGGGGAGCTGTTTTTT; cdr3_aa: CASSLTTVTGELFF
j_call: TRBJ2-5; v_call: TRBV9; d_call: TRBD2; clone_size: NA; cdr3_nt: TGTGCCAGCAGCGTAGGAGCGGGAGGGGGTCAAGAGACCCAGTACTTC; cdr3_aa: CASSVGAGGGQETQYF
j_call: TRBJ2-1; v_call: TRBV20-1; d_call: TRBD1; clone_size: many; cdr3_nt: TGCAGTGCTAGAGGGATAGGGACAGGGGTTGAGCAGTTCTTC; cdr3_aa: CSARGIGTGVEQFF
j_call: TRBJ2-1; v_call: TRBV28; d_call: TRBD2; clone_size: few; cdr3_nt: TGTGCCAGCAGTTTTTTGGGGGAGGGAATCAATGAGCAGTTCTTC; cdr3_aa: CASSFLGEGINEQFF
j_call: TRBJ1-4; v_call: TRBV6-5; d_call: NA; clone_size: many; cdr3_nt: TGTGCCAGCAGTTACTCGGGGGATGAGGGTGAAAAACTGTTTTTT; cdr3_aa: CASSYSGDEGEKLFF
j_call: TRBJ2-2; v_call: TRBV12-5; d_call: TRBD2; clone_size: few; cdr3_nt: TGTGCTAGTGGTTTTAATAGCGGGAGGATCACCGGGGAGCTGTTTTTT; cdr3_aa: CASGFNSGRITGELFF
j_call: TRBJ2-1; v_call: TRBV5-1; d_call: NA; clone_size: NA; cdr3_nt: TGCGTCAGCAGCGAGGGGCCGTACAATGAGCAGTTCTTC; cdr3_aa: CVSSEGPYNEQFF
j_call: TRBJ1-5; v_call: TRBV20-1; d_call: TRBD1; clone_size: many; cdr3_nt: TGCAGTGCTAGGACAGGGGGCGGTTATCAGCATTTT; cdr3_aa: CSARTGGGYQHF
j_call: TRBJ2-7; v_call: TRBV28; d_call: NA; clone_size: many; cdr3_nt: TGTGCCAGCAGTCTCCTCGACTTCGAGCAGTACTTC; cdr3_aa: CASSLLDFEQYF
j_call: TRBJ2-1; v_call: TRBV19; d_call: NA; clone_size: many; cdr3_nt: TGTGCCAGTAGTGTCCGATCAGGGGGGGCCTACAATGAGCAGTTCTTC; cdr3_aa: CASSVRSGGAYNEQFF
j_call: TRBJ2-4; v_call: TRBV5-4; d_call: TRBD2; clone_size: NA; cdr3_nt: TGTGCCAGCAGCACCGGACTAGCGGGAGTATTTGACAAAAACATTCAGTACTTC; cdr3_aa: CASSTGLAGVFDKNIQYF
j_call: TRBJ2-3; v_call: TRBV20-1; d_call: NA; clone_size: NA; cdr3_nt: TGCAGTGCTAGCCGGGGCCGAGACACAGATACGCAGTATTTT; cdr3_aa: CSASRGRDTDTQYF
j_call: TRBJ2-1; v_call: TRBV20-1; d_call: NA; clone_size: many; cdr3_nt: TGCAGTGCTAGAATTAGGCTAGCCGACAAAAAATACAATGAGCAGTTCTTC; cdr3_aa: CSARIRLADKKYNEQFF
j_call: TRBJ2-7; v_call: TRBV7-6; d_call: TRBD2; clone_size: few; cdr3_nt: TGTGCCAGCAGCCCCCGGCCGATTGGATCGTCAGGACTAGGGATCGTTTACGAGCAGTACTTC; cdr3_aa: CASSPRPIGSSGLGIVYEQYF
j_call: TRBJ2-4; v_call: TRBV28; d_call: NA; clone_size: NA; cdr3_nt: TGTGCCAGCAGTTCTAACCAAGGACAGCCACGGAATGGATACTTC; cdr3_aa: CASSSNQGQPRNGYF
j_call: TRBJ1-5; v_call: TRBV28; d_call: NA; clone_size: many; cdr3_nt: TGTGCCAGCAGTTTTCCAGGGATGCGGCAGCCCCAGCATTTT; cdr3_aa: CASSFPGMRQPQHF
j_call: TRBJ2-1; v_call: TRBV12-3/TRBV12-4; d_call: TRBD1; clone_size: many; cdr3_nt: TGTGCCAGCAGCTCGGACAGGGGGTCCTACAATGAGCAGTTCTTC; cdr3_aa: CASSSDRGSYNEQFF
j_call: TRBJ1-4; v_call: TRBV15; d_call: TRBD1; clone_size: many; cdr3_nt: TGTGCCACCAGCAGAGGCGGGACAGGGTACGAAAAACTGTTTTTT; cdr3_aa: CATSRGGTGYEKLFF
j_call: TRBJ1-2; v_call: TRBV2; d_call: NA; clone_size: many; cdr3_nt: TGTGCCAGCCGAGGACGGAATAACTATGGCTACACCTTC; cdr3_aa: CASRGRNNYGYTF
j_call: TRBJ2-7; v_call: TRBV28; d_call: TRBD2; clone_size: few; cdr3_nt: TGTGCCAGCAGTTTATGGGGTAGCGGGAGCGGAGGCGAGCAGTACTTC; cdr3_aa: CASSLWGSGSGGEQYF
j_call: TRBJ2-3; v_call: TRBV28; d_call: TRBD1; clone_size: many; cdr3_nt: TGTGCCAGCAGTTCGGACAGGGTGGGGTTCACAGATACGCAGTATTTT; cdr3_aa: CASSSDRVGFTDTQYF
j_call: TRBJ2-1; v_call: TRBV4-1; d_call: NA; clone_size: many; cdr3_nt: TGCGCCAGCAGCCAAGCGATGGCACAGTGGTACAATGAGCAGTTCTTC; cdr3_aa: CASSQAMAQWYNEQFF
j_call: TRBJ2-7; v_call: TRBV20-1; d_call: NA; clone_size: many; cdr3_nt: TGCAGTGCTCGGGCTGACCGGGACACCTCCTCCTACGAGCAGTACTTC; cdr3_aa: CSARADRDTSSYEQYF
j_call: TRBJ2-5; v_call: TRBV5-1; d_call: NA; clone_size: many; cdr3_nt: TGCGCCAGCACCACGAGAGGAGAAGGCGCGGAGACCCAGTACTTC; cdr3_aa: CASTTRGEGAETQYF
j_call: TRBJ2-3; v_call: TRBV29-1; d_call: NA; clone_size: many; cdr3_nt: TGCAGCGTTGGACAGGACAAGGGGGATACGCAGTATTTT; cdr3_aa: CSVGQDKGDTQYF
j_call: TRBJ2-3; v_call: TRBV20-1; d_call: NA; clone_size: NA; cdr3_nt: TGCAGTGTTGGCGGCAAGGATACGCAGTATTTT; cdr3_aa: CSVGGKDTQYF
j_call: TRBJ1-6; v_call: TRBV12-3/TRBV12-4; d_call: TRBD1; clone_size: NA; cdr3_nt: TGTGCCAGCAGTTTGCAGGGGGCCGGTTCACCCCTCCACTTT; cdr3_aa: CASSLQGAGSPLHF
j_call: TRBJ2-1; v_call: TRBV14; d_call: NA; clone_size: many; cdr3_nt: TGTGCCAGCAGCCTACGAACTAATCCCTACAATGAGCAGTTCTTC; cdr3_aa: CASSLRTNPYNEQFF
j_call: TRBJ2-5; v_call: TRBV5-1; d_call: TRBD2; clone_size: many; cdr3_nt: TGCGCCAGCAGCCCGTCAACTAGCGGGAGGTCGGAGACCCAGTACTTC; cdr3_aa: CASSPSTSGRSETQYF
j_call: TRBJ1-5; v_call: TRBV15; d_call: NA; clone_size: few; cdr3_nt: TGTGCCACCAGCAGCGGTCAGAAACAGCCCCAGCATTTT; cdr3_aa: CATSSGQKQPQHF
j_call: TRBJ2-1; v_call: TRBV9; d_call: NA; clone_size: NA; cdr3_nt: TGTGCCAGCACCCCCTTTGACAGCTCCTACAATGAGCAGTTCTTC; cdr3_aa: CASTPFDSSYNEQFF
j_call: TRBJ2-2; v_call: TRBV25-1; d_call: NA; clone_size: many; cdr3_nt: TGTGCCAGCCGGGGGCCCGTGGACACCGGGGAGCTGTTTTTT; cdr3_aa: CASRGPVDTGELFF
j_call: TRBJ2-1; v_call: TRBV7-9; d_call: NA; clone_size: few; cdr3_nt: TGTGCCAGCAGCTTAGGGTTTCGTAGCGGAGTCTACAATGAGCAGTTCTTC; cdr3_aa: CASSLGFRSGVYNEQFF
j_call: TRBJ2-5; v_call: TRBV5-1; d_call: TRBD2; clone_size: many; cdr3_nt: TGCGCCAGCAGCACCGGGACTAGCGGGACCTCGACCCAGTACTTC; cdr3_aa: CASSTGTSGTSTQYF
j_call: TRBJ1-6; v_call: TRBV10-3; d_call: NA; clone_size: many; cdr3_nt: TGTGCCATCAGTGAGTCTGTGAATTCACCCCTCCACTTT; cdr3_aa: CAISESVNSPLHF
j_call: TRBJ2-7; v_call: TRBV28; d_call: TRBD2; clone_size: few; cdr3_nt: TGTGCCAGCAGTTTGTGGAAAGCGGGAAGCTACGAGCAGTACTTC; cdr3_aa: CASSLWKAGSYEQYF
j_call: TRBJ1-1; v_call: TRBV29-1; d_call: NA; clone_size: many; cdr3_nt: TGCAGCGCCGACCTCCTGAACACTGAAGCTTTCTTT; cdr3_aa: CSADLLNTEAFF
j_call: TRBJ1-5; v_call: TRBV20-1; d_call: NA; clone_size: many; cdr3_nt: TGCAGTGCTATTTTGAACATAGTAGAAGATAGCAATCAGCCCCAGCATTTT; cdr3_aa: CSAILNIVEDSNQPQHF
j_call: TRBJ1-1; v_call: TRBV2; d_call: NA; clone_size: NA; cdr3_nt: TGTGCCAGCATGGCGGGCAATTGGGAGACTGAAGCTTTCTTT; cdr3_aa: CASMAGNWETEAFF
j_call: TRBJ1-1; v_call: TRBV5-1; d_call: NA; clone_size: many; cdr3_nt: TGCGCCAGCAGATCCCGGGGGGACGGGACTGAAGCTTTCTTT; cdr3_aa: CASRSRGDGTEAFF
j_call: TRBJ2-3; v_call: TRBV28; d_call: NA; clone_size: NA; cdr3_nt: TGTGCCAGCAGCCGAGGGACGACAGATACGCAGTATTTT; cdr3_aa: CASSRGTTDTQYF
j_call: TRBJ1-4; v_call: TRBV4-1; d_call: NA; clone_size: many; cdr3_nt: TGCGCCAGCAGCCAGGAGGAAAAACTGTTTTTT; cdr3_aa: CASSQEEKLFF
j_call: TRBJ2-5; v_call: TRBV11-2; d_call: NA; clone_size: NA; cdr3_nt: TGTGCCAGCAGATTTCCCTACCAAGAGACCCAGTACTTC; cdr3_aa: CASRFPYQETQYF
j_call: TRBJ1-1; v_call: TRBV6-1; d_call: NA; clone_size: many; cdr3_nt: TGTGCCAGCAGCCCGCAGTATGGAACTGAAGCTTTCTTT; cdr3_aa: CASSPQYGTEAFF
j_call: TRBJ2-6; v_call: TRBV28; d_call: TRBD1; clone_size: many; cdr3_nt: TGTGCCAGCAGTCCATACGACAGGGAAGTCGGTGGGGCCAACGTCCTGACTTTC; cdr3_aa: CASSPYDREVGGANVLTF
j_call: TRBJ1-5; v_call: TRBV4-1; d_call: NA; clone_size: NA; cdr3_nt: TGCGCCAGCAGCCAAGAAGGCCGATTCAATCAGCCCCAGCATTTT; cdr3_aa: CASSQEGRFNQPQHF
j_call: TRBJ1-1; v_call: TRBV12-3/TRBV12-4; d_call: TRBD1; clone_size: many; cdr3_nt: TGTGCCAGCAGTAGACGAAACAGGGGGCAGAGCACTGAAGCTTTCTTT; cdr3_aa: CASSRRNRGQSTEAFF
j_call: TRBJ1-2; v_call: TRBV7-9; d_call: TRBD1; clone_size: many; cdr3_nt: TGTGCCAGCAGCTTAGGAGGGGACAGGTTTTATGGCTACACCTTC; cdr3_aa: CASSLGGDRFYGYTF
j_call: TRBJ1-4; v_call: TRBV27; d_call: NA; clone_size: many; cdr3_nt: TGTGCCAGCAGTCCCCGACTGAGGATTAATGAAAAACTGTTTTTT; cdr3_aa: CASSPRLRINEKLFF
j_call: TRBJ2-3; v_call: TRBV7-2; d_call: NA; clone_size: many; cdr3_nt: TGTGCCAGCAGCTTAGGAGCCTTCGTCACAGATACGCAGTATTTT; cdr3_aa: CASSLGAFVTDTQYF
j_call: TRBJ2-2; v_call: TRBV10-3; d_call: TRBD1; clone_size: many; cdr3_nt: TGTGCCATCACCCCGGACAGGGGCGAGGATACCGGGGAGCTGTTTTTT; cdr3_aa: CAITPDRGEDTGELFF
j_call: TRBJ2-3; v_call: TRBV28; d_call: TRBD2; clone_size: many; cdr3_nt: TGTGCCACCATGACCCTAGCGGGAGAGAGGGATACGCAGTATTTT; cdr3_aa: CATMTLAGERDTQYF